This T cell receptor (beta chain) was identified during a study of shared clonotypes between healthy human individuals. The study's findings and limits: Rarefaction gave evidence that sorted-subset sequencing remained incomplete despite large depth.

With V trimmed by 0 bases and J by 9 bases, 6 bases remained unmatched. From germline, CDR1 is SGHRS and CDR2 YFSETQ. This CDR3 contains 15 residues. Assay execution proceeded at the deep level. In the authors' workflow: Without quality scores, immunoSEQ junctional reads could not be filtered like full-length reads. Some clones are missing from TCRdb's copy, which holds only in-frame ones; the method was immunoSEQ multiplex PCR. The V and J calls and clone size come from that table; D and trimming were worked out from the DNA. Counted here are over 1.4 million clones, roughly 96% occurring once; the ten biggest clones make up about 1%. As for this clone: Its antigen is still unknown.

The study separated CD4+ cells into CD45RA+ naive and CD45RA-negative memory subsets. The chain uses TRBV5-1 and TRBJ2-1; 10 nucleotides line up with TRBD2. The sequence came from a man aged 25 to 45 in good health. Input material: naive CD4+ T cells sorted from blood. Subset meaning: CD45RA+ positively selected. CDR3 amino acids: CASSLVASGSGEQFF. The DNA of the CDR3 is TGCGCCAGCAGCTTGGTCGCTAGCGGGAGTGGTGAGCAGTTCTTC.